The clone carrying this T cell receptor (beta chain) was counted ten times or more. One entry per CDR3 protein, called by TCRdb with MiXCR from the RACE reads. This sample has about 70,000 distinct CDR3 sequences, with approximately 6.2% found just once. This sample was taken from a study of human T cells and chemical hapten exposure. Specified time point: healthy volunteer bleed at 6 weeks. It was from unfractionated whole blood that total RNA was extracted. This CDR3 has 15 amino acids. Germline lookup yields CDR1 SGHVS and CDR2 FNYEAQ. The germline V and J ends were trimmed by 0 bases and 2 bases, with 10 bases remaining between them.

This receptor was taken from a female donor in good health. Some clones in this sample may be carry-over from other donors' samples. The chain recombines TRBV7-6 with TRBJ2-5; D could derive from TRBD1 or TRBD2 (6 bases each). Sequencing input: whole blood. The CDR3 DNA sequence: TGTGCCAGCAGCTTAGCGCGGGGACATCAAGAGACCCAGTACTTC. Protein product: CASSLARGHQETQYF.